This passage covers 15 T cell receptor beta chains from one sample sequenced in a study of T-cell reconstitution after alpha-beta-depleted transplantation in children. Unique molecular identifiers tagged the TCRbeta library. One entry per CDR3 protein results from TCRdb running MiXCR on the PCR reads. The data hold a few hundred thousand distinct CDR3 sequences, with almost 10% observed a single time. The sample in question was PBMCs from the stem cell graft donor, obtained from the stem cell graft. The source is a human donor who donated a stem cell graft to a child with SCID.

This clonotype showed up just a few times. The rearrangement joins TRBV10-2 to TRBJ2-1, with 11 positions matching TRBD1. The CDR3 runs 16 residues. The V gene end was trimmed by 6 bases and the J gene end by 0 bases; junction bases not matched to a gene: 4. In germline, CDR1 is WSHSY, CDR2 SAAADI. The CDR3 DNA follows: TGCGCCAGCAGGGAAGGACAGGGGGCCTCCTACAATGAGCAGTTCTTC. Its translation is CASREGQGASYNEQFF.

This rearrangement joins TRBV29-1 to TRBJ2-3, with D uncertain. The CDR3 totals 12 residues. V dropped 6 bases and J dropped 4 bases, with 11 bases sitting between them. Germline lookup yields CDR1 SQVTM and CDR2 ANQGSEA. The CDR3 DNA follows: TGCAGCGTCACCTATGACGCAGATACGCAGTATTTT. This encodes CSVTYDADTQYF.

As to this clonotype: A read error is possible here, since a much larger clone lies one base away. V is TRBV20-1 and J is TRBJ2-7; D gene unclear. Trimming took 1 base from V and 4 from J, leaving 5 bases between them. Germline CDR1 is DFQATT and CDR2 is SNEGSKA (reference sequence). This CDR3 spans 11 amino acids. In DNA, the CDR3 is TGCAGTGCTAGAGTAACATACGAGCAGTACTTC. Protein product: CSARVTYEQYF.

In its sample, this clonotype was seen a few times. This chain links TRBV18 with TRBJ1-1; D gene ambiguous. V was pared by 3 bases and J by 1 base, with 12 bases between. The germline CDR1 and CDR2 sequences are KGHSH and LQKENI. This CDR3 spans 15 amino acids. In nucleotides, the CDR3 is TGTGCCAGCTCACCCTGGGGTGACCCGAACACTGAAGCTTTCTTT. Translation gives CASSPWGDPNTEAFF.

The chain is built from TRBV5-1 and TRBJ1-1; D is unclear. This CDR3 spans 14 amino acids. CDR1 is SGHRS, CDR2 YFSETQ, per germline. Trimming cost V 1 base and J 1 base, with 8 bases left between them. This CDR3 reads CASSLSAENTEAFF. As DNA, the CDR3 is TGCGCCAGCAGCTTGTCGGCGGAGAACACTGAAGCTTTCTTT.

In this sample, this clonotype turned up many times. The V call is TRBV5-1, the J call TRBJ2-7; D tentatively reads TRBD1 or TRBD2 (6 bases each). CDR1 is SGHRS and CDR2 is YFSETQ in the germline V gene. The CDR3 loop spans 14 amino acids. V dropped 0 bases and J dropped 3 bases, with 10 bases sitting between them. Here the CDR3 reads CASSLDRDFYEQYF. CDR3 coding DNA: TGCGCCAGCAGCTTGGACAGGGACTTCTACGAGCAGTACTTC.

This clonotype was detected a few times. The genes are TRBV3-1 and TRBJ2-3, with 7 bases aligning to TRBD2. The ends lost 5 bases at V and 2 bases at J; junction bases unmatched: 10. The CDR3 loop spans 16 amino acids. Germline CDR1 reads LGHDT; CDR2 reads YNNKEL (reference sequence). DNA for the CDR3: TGTGCCAGCAGCACCCGCCTAGCGGCCCCCACAGATACGCAGTATTTT. It specifies CASSTRLAAPTDTQYF.

This clonotype occurred a few times. The chain couples TRBV12-3 or TRBV12-4 to TRBJ2-5; D is uncertain. Trimming removed 5 bases from V and 4 bases from J, with 14 bases in between. CDR3 size: 14 residues. CDR3 nucleotides: TGTGCCAGCAGTCCACCGGGTCCTACAGAGACCCAGTACTTC. Protein: CASSPPGPTETQYF.

This clonotype was picked up a small number of times. CDR3 sequence: CASRWGSNTGELFF. In DNA form, the CDR3 reads TGTGCCAGCAGATGGGGGTCGAACACCGGGGAGCTGTTTTTT. V usage is TRBV6-1 and J usage is TRBJ2-2, with D tentatively TRBD1 or TRBD2 (5 bases each). CDR3 length equals 14 residues. Trimming cost V 6 bases and J 0 bases, with 8 bases left between them. From germline, CDR1 is MNHNS and CDR2 SASEGT.

This rearrangement joins TRBV10-3 to TRBJ2-1; the D is unclear. The CDR3 totals 11 residues. Trimming took off 7 bases at V and 8 bases at J, with 9 bases between the two ends. CDR1 is ENHRY and CDR2 is SYGVKD in the germline V gene. The DNA for the CDR3 is TGTGCCATCAAAGATATGGATGAGCAGTTCTTC. Translation gives CAIKDMDEQFF.

This clonotype appeared many times. V gene TRBV5-5 combines with J gene TRBJ2-7; the D call may be TRBD1 or TRBD2 (6 bases each). The CDR3 covers 14 residues. CDR1 and CDR2 (germline): SGHKS, YYEKEE (reference sequence). The V end lost 9 bases, the J end lost 0 bases, and 16 bases lay between the germline ends. CDR3 in DNA: TGTGCCACCCAGGCCACGGGGGCCTCCTACGAGCAGTACTTC. Translating it yields CATQATGASYEQYF.

The table lists this clonotype with many counts. This sequence joins TRBV5-1 and TRBJ2-7; unclear D gene. This CDR3 region has 14 residues. Germline CDR1 and CDR2: SGHRS and YFSETQ. V was shortened by 1 base and J by 5 bases, with 13 bases between the two germline ends. The CDR3 nucleotides read TGCGCCAGCAGCTTGAGGGAAGAGGACCACGAGCAGTACTTC. This translates into CASSLREEDHEQYF.

The chain is built from TRBV5-1 and TRBJ2-1; TRBD2 matches at 7 bases. Trimming cost V 3 bases and J 8 bases; bases outside gene matches: 5. The germline CDR1 and CDR2 sequences are SGHRS and YFSETQ. The CDR3 extends over 13 amino acids. CDR3 in DNA: TGCGCCAGCAGCTGGGGGGGGTCGGATGAGCAGTTCTTC. Protein: CASSWGGSDEQFF.

The chain links TRBV10-3 to TRBJ2-7; TRBD2 matches at 11 bases. Germline V lookup: CDR1 ENHRY, CDR2 SYGVKD. Germline trimming cut 6 bases from V and 8 bases from J; bases unmatched to any gene: 12. The CDR3 loop spans 15 amino acids. The CDR3 region has the DNA TGTGCCATCAGCACGGGACTAGCGGAACTACGAAAGCAGTACTTC. Amino acid sequence: CAISTGLAELRKQYF.

This sequence joins TRBV9 and TRBJ2-5, with D unresolved. Germline V gene lookup returns CDR1 SGDLS and CDR2 YYNGEE. V shed 0 bases and J shed 2 bases, with 14 bases lying between them. CDR3 size: 16 residues. CDR3 coding DNA: TGTGCCAGCAGCGTAGATGGCAGATATCTTCAAGAGACCCAGTACTTC. Translated: CASSVDGRYLQETQYF.